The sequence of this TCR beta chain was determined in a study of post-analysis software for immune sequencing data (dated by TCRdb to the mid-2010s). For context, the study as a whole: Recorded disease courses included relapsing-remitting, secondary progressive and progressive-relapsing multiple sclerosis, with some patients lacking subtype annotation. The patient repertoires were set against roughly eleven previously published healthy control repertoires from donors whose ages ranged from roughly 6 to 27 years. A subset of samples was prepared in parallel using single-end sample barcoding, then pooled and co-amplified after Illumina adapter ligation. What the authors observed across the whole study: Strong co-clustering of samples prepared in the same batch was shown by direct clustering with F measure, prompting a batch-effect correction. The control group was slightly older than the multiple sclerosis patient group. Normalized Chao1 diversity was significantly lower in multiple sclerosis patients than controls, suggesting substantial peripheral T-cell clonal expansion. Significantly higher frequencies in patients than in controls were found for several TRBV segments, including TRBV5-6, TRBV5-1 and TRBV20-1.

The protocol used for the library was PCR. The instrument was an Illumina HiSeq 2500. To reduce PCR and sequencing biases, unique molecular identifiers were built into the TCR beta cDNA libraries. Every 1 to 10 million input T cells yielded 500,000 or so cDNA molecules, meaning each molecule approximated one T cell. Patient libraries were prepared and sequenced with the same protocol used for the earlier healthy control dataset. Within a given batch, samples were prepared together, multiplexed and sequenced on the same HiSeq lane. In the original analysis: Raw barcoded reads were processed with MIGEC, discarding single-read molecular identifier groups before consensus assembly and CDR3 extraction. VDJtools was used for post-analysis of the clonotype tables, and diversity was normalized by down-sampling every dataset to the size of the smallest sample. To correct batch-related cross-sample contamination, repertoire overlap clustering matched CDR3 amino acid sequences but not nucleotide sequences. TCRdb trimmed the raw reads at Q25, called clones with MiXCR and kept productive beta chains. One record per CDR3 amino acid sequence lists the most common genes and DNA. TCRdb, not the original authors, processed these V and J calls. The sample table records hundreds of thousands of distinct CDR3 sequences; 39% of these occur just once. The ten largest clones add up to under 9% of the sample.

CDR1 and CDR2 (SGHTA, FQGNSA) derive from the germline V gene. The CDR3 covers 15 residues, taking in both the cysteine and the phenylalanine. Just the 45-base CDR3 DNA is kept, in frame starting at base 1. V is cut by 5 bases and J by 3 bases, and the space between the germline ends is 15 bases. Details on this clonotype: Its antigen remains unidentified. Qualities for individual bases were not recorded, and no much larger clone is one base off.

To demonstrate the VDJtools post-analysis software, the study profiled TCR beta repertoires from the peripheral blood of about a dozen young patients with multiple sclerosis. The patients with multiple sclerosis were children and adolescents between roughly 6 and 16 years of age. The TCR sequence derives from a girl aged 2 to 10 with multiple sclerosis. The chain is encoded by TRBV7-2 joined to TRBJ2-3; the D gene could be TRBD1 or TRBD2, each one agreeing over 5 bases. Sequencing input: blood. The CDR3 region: CASSELGTGTDTQYF. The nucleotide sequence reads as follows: TGTGCCAGCAGCGAACTAGGGACGGGGACAGATACGCAGTATTTT.